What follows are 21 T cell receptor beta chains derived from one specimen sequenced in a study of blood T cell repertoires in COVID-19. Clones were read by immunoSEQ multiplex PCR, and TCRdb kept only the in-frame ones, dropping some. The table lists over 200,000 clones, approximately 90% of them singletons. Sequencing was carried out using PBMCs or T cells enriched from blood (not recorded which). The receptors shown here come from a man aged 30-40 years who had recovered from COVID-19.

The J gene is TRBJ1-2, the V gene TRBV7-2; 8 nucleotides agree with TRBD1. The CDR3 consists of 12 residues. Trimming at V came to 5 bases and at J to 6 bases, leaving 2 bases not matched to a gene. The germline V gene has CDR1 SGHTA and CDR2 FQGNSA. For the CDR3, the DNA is TGTGCCAGCAGCCGGGACAGGAATGGCTACACCTTC. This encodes CASSRDRNGYTF.

CDR3 sequence reads: CASSQSQGAYNEQFF. The CDR3, as DNA: TGCGCCAGCAGCCAATCCCAGGGGGCCTACAATGAGCAGTTCTTC. This rearrangement joins TRBV4-3 to TRBJ2-1; the match to TRBD1 covers 7 bases. CDR1 is LGHNA, CDR2 YSLEER, per germline. The CDR3 consists of 15 residues. J was trimmed by 2 bases and V by 2 bases; bases with no gene match: 3.

In DNA form, the CDR3 reads TGTGCTAGTGGGGCTTCAGGGGGAAACACCATATATTTT. It yields the protein CASGASGGNTIYF. The rearrangement uses TRBV12-5 and TRBJ1-3, with a possible D match to TRBD1 (5 bases). CDR3 size: 13 residues. CDR1 is LGHNT, CDR2 FRNRAP, per germline. Trimming removed 6 bases from V and 4 bases from J, with 10 bases in between.

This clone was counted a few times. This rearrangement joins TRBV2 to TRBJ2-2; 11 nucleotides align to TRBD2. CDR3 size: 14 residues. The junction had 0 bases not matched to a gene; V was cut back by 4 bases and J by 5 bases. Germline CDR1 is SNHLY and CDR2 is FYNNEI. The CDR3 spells CASSGLAGTGELFF. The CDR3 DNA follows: TGTGCCAGCAGTGGACTAGCGGGGACCGGGGAGCTGTTTTTT.

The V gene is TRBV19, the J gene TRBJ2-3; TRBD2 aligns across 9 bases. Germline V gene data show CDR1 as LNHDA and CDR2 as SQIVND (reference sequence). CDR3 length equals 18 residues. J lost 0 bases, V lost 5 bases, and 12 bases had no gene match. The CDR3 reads CASSPGVSGGLSTDTQYF. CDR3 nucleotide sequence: TGTGCCAGTAGTCCTGGGGTTAGCGGGGGATTAAGCACAGATACGCAGTATTTT.

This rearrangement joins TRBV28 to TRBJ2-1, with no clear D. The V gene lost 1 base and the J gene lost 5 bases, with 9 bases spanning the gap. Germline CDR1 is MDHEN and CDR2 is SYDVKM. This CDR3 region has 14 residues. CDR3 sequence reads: CASSLFGSDNEQFF. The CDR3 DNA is TGTGCCAGCAGTTTATTCGGGTCAGACAATGAGCAGTTCTTC.

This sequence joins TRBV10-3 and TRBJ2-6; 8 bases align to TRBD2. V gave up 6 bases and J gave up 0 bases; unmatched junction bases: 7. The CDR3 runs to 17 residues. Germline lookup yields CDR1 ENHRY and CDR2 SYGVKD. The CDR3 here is CAISMTSDHSGANVLTF. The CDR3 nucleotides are TGTGCCATCAGCATGACTAGCGACCACTCTGGGGCCAACGTCCTGACTTTC.

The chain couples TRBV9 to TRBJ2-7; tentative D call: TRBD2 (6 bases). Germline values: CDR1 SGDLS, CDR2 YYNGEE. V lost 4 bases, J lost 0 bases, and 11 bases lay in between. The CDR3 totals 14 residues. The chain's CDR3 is CASSLAGSSYEQYF. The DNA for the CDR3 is TGTGCCAGCAGCCTAGCCGGGAGCTCCTACGAGCAGTACTTC.

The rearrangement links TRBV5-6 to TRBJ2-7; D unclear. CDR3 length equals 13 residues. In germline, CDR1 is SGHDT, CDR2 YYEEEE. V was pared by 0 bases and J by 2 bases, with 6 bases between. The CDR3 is CASSLAGPYEQYF. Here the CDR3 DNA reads TGTGCCAGCAGCTTGGCTGGGCCCTACGAGCAGTACTTC.

CDR3 in DNA: TGCGCCAGCAGCTTGGTAGGGGGAGGGGCCTACGAGCAGTACTTC. The encoded protein is CASSLVGGGAYEQYF. The chain employs TRBV5-1 and TRBJ2-7, with a possible D match to TRBD2 (7 bases). The CDR3 extends over 15 amino acids. The germline V gene encodes CDR1 SGHRS and CDR2 YFSETQ. V shed 0 bases and J shed 2 bases, with 12 bases lying between them.

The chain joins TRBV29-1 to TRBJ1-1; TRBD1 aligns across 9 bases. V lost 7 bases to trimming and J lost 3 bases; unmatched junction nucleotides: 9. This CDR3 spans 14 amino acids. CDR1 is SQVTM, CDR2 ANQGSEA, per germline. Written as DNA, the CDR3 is TGCAGCGCTTATACCGACAGGGGGTACACTGAAGCTTTCTTT. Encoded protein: CSAYTDRGYTEAFF.

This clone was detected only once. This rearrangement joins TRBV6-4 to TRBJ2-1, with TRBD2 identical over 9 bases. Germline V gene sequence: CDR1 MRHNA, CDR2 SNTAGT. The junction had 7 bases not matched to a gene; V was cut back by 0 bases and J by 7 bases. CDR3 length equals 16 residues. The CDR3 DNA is TGTGCCAGCAGTGACTCTTTGCGGGGGGGATCTAATGAGCAGTTCTTC. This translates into CASSDSLRGGSNEQFF.

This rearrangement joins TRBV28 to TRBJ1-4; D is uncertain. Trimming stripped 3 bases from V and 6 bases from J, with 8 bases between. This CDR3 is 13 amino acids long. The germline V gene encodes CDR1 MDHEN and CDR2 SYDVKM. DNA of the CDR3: TGTGCCAGCAGTTTTCTGCCGGATGAAAAACTGTTTTTT. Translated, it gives CASSFLPDEKLFF.

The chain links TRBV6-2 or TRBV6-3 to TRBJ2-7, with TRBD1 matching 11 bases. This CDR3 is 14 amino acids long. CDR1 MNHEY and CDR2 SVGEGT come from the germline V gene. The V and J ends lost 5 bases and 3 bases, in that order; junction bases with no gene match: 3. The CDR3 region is CASSKDRGLYEQYF. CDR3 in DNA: TGTGCCAGCAGTAAGGACAGGGGGCTCTACGAGCAGTACTTC.

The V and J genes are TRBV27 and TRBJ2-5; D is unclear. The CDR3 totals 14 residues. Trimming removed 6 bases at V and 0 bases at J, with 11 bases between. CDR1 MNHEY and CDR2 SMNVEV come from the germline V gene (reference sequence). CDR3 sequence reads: CASSKTPDQETQYF. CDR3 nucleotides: TGTGCCAGCAGCAAAACTCCCGACCAAGAGACCCAGTACTTC.

The CDR3 nucleotides are TGCGCCAGCAGCACCTGGGCCGCGTTGGGGGGAGGCCACGAGCAGTACTTC. Protein sequence: CASSTWAALGGGHEQYF. This sequence joins TRBV5-1 and TRBJ2-7, with D possibly TRBD2 on 6 matching bases. The CDR3 contains 17 residues. The germline V gene has CDR1 SGHRS and CDR2 YFSETQ. Trimming removed 4 bases at V and 5 bases at J, with 25 bases between.

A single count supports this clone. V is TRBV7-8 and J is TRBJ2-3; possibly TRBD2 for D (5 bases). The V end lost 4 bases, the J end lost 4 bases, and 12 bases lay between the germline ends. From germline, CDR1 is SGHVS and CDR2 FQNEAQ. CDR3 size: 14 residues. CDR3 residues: CASSSTSIADTQYF. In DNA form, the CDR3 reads TGTGCCAGCAGCTCCACTAGTATCGCAGATACGCAGTATTTT.

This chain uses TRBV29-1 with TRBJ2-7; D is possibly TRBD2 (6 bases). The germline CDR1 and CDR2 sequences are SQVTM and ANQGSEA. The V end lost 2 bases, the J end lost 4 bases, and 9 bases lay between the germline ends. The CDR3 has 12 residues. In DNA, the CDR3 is TGCAGCGTTGAACTGCTAGCGTACGAGCAGTACTTC. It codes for CSVELLAYEQYF.

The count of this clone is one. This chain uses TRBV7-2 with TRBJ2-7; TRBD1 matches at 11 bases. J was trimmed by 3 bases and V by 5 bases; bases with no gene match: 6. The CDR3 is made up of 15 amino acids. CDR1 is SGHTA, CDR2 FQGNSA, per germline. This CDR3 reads CASSLWTGGHYEQYF. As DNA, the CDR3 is TGTGCCAGCAGCCTGTGGACAGGGGGCCACTACGAGCAGTACTTC. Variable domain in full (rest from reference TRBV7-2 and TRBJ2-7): GAGVSQSPSNKVTEKGKDVELRCDPISGHTALYWYRQSLGQGLEFLIYFQGNSAPDKSGLPSDRFSAERTGGSVSTLTIQRTQQEDSAVYLCASSLWTGGHYEQYFGPGTRLTVT.

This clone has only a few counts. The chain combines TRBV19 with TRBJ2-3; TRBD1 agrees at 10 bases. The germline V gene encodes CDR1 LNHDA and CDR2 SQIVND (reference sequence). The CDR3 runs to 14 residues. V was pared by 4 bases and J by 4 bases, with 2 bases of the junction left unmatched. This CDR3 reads CASSTGQGADTQYF. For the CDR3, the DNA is TGTGCCAGTAGTACCGGACAGGGGGCAGATACGCAGTATTTT. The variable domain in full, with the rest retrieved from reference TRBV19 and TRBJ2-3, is DGGITQSPKYLFRKEGQNVTLSCEQNLNHDAMYWYRQDPGQGLRLIYYSQIVNDFQKGDIAEGYSVSREKKESFPLTVTSAQKNPTAFYLCASSTGQGADTQYFGPGTRLTVL.

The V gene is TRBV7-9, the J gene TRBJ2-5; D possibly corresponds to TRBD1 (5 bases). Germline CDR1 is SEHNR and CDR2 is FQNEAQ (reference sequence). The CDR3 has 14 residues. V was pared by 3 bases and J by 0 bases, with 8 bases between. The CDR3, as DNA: TGTGCCAGCAGCTTTAAGGGGAACCAAGAGACCCAGTACTTC. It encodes CASSFKGNQETQYF.